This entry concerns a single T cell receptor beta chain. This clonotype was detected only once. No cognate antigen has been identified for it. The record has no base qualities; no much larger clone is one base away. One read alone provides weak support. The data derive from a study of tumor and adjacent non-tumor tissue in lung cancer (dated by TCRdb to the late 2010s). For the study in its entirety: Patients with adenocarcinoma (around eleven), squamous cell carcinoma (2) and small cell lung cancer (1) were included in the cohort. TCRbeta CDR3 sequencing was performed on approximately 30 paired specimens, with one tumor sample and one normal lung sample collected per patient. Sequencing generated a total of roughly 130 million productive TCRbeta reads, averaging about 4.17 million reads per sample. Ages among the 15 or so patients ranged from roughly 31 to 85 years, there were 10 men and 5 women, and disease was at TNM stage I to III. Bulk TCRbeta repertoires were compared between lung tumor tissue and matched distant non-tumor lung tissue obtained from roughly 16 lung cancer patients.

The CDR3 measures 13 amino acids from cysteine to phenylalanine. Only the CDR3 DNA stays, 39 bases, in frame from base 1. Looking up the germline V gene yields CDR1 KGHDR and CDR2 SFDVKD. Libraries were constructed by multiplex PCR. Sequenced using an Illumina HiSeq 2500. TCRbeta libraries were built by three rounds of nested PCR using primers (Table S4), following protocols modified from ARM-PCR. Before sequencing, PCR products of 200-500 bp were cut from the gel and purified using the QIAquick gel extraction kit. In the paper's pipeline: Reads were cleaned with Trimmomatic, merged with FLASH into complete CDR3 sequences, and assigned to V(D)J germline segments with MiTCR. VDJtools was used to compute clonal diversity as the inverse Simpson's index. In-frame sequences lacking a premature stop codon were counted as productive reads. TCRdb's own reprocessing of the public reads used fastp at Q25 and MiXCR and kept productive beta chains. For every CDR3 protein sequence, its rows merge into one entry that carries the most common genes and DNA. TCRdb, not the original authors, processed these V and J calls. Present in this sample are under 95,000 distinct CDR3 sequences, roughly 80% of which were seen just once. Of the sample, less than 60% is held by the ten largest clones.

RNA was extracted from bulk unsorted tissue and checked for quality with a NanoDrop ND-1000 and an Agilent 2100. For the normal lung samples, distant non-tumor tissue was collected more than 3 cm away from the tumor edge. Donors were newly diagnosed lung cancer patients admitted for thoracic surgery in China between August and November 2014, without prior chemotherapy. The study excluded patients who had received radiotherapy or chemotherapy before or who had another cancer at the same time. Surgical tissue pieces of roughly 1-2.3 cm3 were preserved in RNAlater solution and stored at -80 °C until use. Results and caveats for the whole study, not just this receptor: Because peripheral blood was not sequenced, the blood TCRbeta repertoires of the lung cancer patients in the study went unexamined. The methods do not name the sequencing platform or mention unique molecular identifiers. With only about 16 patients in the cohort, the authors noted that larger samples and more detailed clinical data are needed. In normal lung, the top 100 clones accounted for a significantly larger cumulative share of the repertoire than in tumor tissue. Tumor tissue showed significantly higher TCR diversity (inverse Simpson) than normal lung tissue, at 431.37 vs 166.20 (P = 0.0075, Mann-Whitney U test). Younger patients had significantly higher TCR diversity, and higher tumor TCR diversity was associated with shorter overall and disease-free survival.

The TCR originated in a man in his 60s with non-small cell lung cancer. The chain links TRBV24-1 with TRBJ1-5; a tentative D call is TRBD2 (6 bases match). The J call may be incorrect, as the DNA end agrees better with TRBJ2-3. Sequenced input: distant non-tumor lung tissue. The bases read TGTGCCACCGACGGGGGTAGCAATCAGCCCCAGTATTTT. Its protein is CATDGGSNQPQYF.